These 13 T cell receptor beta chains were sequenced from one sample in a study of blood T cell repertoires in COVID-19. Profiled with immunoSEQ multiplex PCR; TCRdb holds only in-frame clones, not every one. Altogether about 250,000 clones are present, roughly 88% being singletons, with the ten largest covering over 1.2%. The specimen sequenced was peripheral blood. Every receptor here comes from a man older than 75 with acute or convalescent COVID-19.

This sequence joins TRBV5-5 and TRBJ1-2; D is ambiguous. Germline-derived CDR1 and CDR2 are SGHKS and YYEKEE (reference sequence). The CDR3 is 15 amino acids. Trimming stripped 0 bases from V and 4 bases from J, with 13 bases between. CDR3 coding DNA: TGTGCCAGCAGCTTGGCGCGGGATCCCGGCTATGGCTACACCTTC. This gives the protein CASSLARDPGYGYTF.

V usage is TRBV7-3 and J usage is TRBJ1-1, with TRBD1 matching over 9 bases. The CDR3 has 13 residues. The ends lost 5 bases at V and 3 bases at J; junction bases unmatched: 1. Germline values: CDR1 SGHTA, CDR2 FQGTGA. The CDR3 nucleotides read TGTGCCAGCAGCAGGGACAGGGACACTGAAGCTTTCTTT. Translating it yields CASSRDRDTEAFF.

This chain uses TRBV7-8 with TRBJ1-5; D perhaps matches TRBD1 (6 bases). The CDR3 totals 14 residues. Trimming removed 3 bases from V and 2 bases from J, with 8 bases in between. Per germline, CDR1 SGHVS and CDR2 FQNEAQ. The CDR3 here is CASSFNRGNQPQHF. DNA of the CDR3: TGTGCCAGCAGCTTTAACAGGGGCAATCAGCCCCAGCATTTT.

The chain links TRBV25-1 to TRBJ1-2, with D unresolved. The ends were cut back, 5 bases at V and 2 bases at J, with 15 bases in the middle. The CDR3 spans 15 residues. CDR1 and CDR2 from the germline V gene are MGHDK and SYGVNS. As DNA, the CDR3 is TGTGCCAGCAGTCAATTAATGGCAGGAAACTATGGCTACACCTTC. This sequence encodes CASSQLMAGNYGYTF.

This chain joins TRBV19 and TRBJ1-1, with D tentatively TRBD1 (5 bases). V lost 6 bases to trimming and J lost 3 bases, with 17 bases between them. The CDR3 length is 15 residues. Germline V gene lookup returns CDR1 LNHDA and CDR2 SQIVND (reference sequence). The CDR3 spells CASSPQGGRDTEAFF. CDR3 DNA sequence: TGTGCCAGTAGCCCCCAGGGAGGCAGGGACACTGAAGCTTTCTTT.

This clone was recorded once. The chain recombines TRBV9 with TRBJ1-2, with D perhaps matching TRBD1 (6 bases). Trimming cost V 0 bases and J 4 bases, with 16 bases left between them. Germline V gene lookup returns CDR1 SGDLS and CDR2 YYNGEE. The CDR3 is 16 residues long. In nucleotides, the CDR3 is TGTGCCAGCAGCGTAGGAGACAGGAGAACTGTCTATGGCTACACCTTC. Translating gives CASSVGDRRTVYGYTF.

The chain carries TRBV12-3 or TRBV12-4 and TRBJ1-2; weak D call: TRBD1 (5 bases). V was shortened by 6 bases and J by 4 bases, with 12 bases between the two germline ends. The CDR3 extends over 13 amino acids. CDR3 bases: TGTGCCAGCAGCATAGACCAGGGCTATGGCTACACCTTC. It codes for CASSIDQGYGYTF.

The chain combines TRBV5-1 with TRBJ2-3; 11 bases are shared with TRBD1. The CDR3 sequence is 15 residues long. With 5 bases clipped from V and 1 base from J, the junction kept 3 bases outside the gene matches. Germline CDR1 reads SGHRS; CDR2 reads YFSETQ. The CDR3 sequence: CASRDRGRGTDTQYF. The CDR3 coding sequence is TGCGCCAGCAGGGACAGGGGGCGAGGCACAGATACGCAGTATTTT.

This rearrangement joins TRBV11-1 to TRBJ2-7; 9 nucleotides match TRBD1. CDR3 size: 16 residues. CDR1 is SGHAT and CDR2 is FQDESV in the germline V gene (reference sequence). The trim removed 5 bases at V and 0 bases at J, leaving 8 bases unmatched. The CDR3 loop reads CASSRSGTGISYEQYF. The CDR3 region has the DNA TGTGCCAGCAGCCGCTCCGGGACAGGGATCTCCTACGAGCAGTACTTC.

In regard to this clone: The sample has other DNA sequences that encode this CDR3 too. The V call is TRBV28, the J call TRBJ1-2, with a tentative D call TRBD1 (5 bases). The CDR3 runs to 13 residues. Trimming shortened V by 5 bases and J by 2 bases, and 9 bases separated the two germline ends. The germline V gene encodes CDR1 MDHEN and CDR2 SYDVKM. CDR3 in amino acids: CASSPDRNYGYTF. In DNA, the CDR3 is TGTGCCAGCAGTCCCGACAGAAACTATGGCTACACCTTC.

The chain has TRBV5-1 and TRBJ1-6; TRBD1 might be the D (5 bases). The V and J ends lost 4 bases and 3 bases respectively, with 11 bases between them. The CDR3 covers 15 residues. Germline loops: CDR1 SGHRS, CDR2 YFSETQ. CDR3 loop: CASSPRDYYNSPLHF. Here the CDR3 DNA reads TGCGCCAGCAGCCCCCGGGACTACTATAATTCACCCCTCCACTTT.

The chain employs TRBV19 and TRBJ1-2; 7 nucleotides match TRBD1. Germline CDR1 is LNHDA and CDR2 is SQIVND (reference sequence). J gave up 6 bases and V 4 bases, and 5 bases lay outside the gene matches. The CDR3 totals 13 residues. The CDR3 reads CASSKSGTDGYTF. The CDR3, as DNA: TGTGCCAGTAGTAAATCCGGGACAGATGGCTACACCTTC.

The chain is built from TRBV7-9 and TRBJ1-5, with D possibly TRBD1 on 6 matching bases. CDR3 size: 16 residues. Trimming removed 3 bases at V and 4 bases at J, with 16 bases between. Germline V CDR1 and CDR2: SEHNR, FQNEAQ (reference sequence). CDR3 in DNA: TGTGCCAGCAGCTTTACAGGGAGAGGGCAGAATCAGCCCCAGCATTTT. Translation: CASSFTGRGQNQPQHF.